Following are 17 T cell receptor beta chains from one sample sequenced in a study of beta chain features in type 1 diabetes. As every portion of the isolated RNA was reverse transcribed, the sequencing read expressed TCRB transcripts. TCRdb's copy holds only in-frame clones and misses some; the assay was immunoSEQ multiplex PCR. The repertoire has 120,000 to 150,000 clones, 10% of them found once; the top ten carry under 1.5%. Sample: naive CD4+ T cells from blood. All receptors come from a man younger than 35 in good health.

This clone was picked up a small number of times. The CDR3 bases are TGTGCCAGCAGCGTAGCGGGACAGGGGCACTATGGCTACACCTTC. It translates to CASSVAGQGHYGYTF. The chain carries TRBV9 and TRBJ1-2, with 10 bases fitting TRBD1. Germline loops: CDR1 SGDLS, CDR2 YYNGEE. The CDR3 runs to 15 residues. V shed 0 bases and J 3 bases; nucleotides not matched to a gene: 2.

This clone was picked up a small number of times. The V gene is TRBV4-2, the J gene TRBJ2-5; TRBD2 aligns across 8 bases. Losses at the gene ends were 1 base for V and 5 bases for J; bases not matched to a gene: 3. CDR1 and CDR2 (germline): LGHNA, YNFKEQ. The CDR3 runs 14 residues. The DNA of the CDR3 is TGTGCCAGCAGCCAAGGTAGCGGGGTGGAGACCCAGTACTTC. Its protein is CASSQGSGVETQYF.

The J gene is TRBJ2-5, the V gene TRBV30; weak D call: TRBD1 (8 bases). The ends were cut back, 4 bases at V and 1 base at J, with 16 bases in the middle. This CDR3 spans 15 amino acids. Germline CDR1 is GTSNPN and CDR2 is SVGIG (reference sequence). The CDR3 DNA follows: TGTGCCTGGACAGGGGGCGGGGGACGCCAAGAGACCCAGTACTTC. Translated: CAWTGGGGRQETQYF.

This clone occurred a few times. The V call is TRBV19, the J call TRBJ2-2, with TRBD1 matching 8 bases. The junction had 8 bases not matched to a gene; V was cut back by 6 bases and J by 5 bases. This CDR3 is 15 amino acids long. Germline CDR1 is LNHDA and CDR2 is SQIVND (reference sequence). CDR3 region: CASRSGGAGTGELFF. As DNA, the CDR3 is TGTGCCAGTAGGTCAGGGGGCGCGGGAACCGGGGAGCTGTTTTTT.

The chain links TRBV13 to TRBJ2-6; 11 bases map to TRBD1. Germline assignment: CDR1 PRHDT and CDR2 FYEKMQ (reference sequence). This CDR3 region has 17 residues. The V gene end was trimmed by 5 bases and the J gene end by 4 bases; junction bases not matched to a gene: 7. The CDR3 sequence is CASSQGQGALGANVLTF. The CDR3 nucleotides are TGTGCCAGCAGCCAAGGACAGGGGGCGTTGGGGGCCAACGTCCTGACTTTC. Full variable domain (outside the CDR3, taken from reference TRBV13 and TRBJ2-6): AAGVIQSPRHLIKEKRETATLKCYPIPRHDTVYWYQQGPGQDPQFLISFYEKMQSDKGSIPDRFSAQQFSDYHSELNMSSLELGDSALYFCASSQGQGALGANVLTFGAGSRLTVL.

This clone has only a few counts. This chain joins TRBV7-6 and TRBJ2-7; 9 bases map to TRBD1. Trimming cost V 4 bases and J 4 bases; bases outside gene matches: 5. The CDR3 spans 14 residues. Germline values: CDR1 SGHVS, CDR2 FNYEAQ. This chain's CDR3 is CASSSRTGEYEQYF. DNA of the CDR3: TGTGCCAGCAGCTCCCGGACAGGGGAGTACGAGCAGTACTTC.

The chain employs TRBV5-1 and TRBJ1-1, with no clear D. The CDR3 has 15 amino acids. V dropped 0 bases and J dropped 0 bases, with 9 bases sitting between them. Germline V gene data show CDR1 as SGHRS and CDR2 as YFSETQ. The CDR3 region is CASSLGGGVNTEAFF. The CDR3 nucleotides read TGCGCCAGCAGCTTGGGTGGAGGAGTGAACACTGAAGCTTTCTTT.

This clone was detected a few times. This chain joins TRBV9 and TRBJ2-2; tentatively, D is TRBD1 (5 bases). Between the trimmed V and J ends, which lost 4 bases and 6 bases, there was a span of 19 bases. The CDR3 has 16 amino acids. Germline V gives CDR1 SGDLS, CDR2 YYNGEE. The CDR3 reads CASSPRPLGAPGELFF. CDR3 sequence (DNA): TGTGCCAGCAGCCCCCGCCCCCTAGGGGCTCCCGGGGAGCTGTTTTTT.

This clone has only a few counts. The rearrangement joins TRBV10-3 to TRBJ2-5; 11 bases fit TRBD1. There are 14 residues in the CDR3. CDR1 is ENHRY, CDR2 SYGVKD, per germline. V shed 4 bases and J 5 bases; nucleotides not matched to a gene: 3. This CDR3 reads CAISGTGGMETQYF. In DNA form, the CDR3 reads TGTGCCATCAGTGGGACAGGGGGCATGGAGACCCAGTACTTC.

The V gene is TRBV7-8, the J gene TRBJ1-1, with 9 positions matching TRBD1. V was pared by 3 bases and J by 3 bases, with 11 bases of the junction left unmatched. Germline CDR1 and CDR2: SGHVS and FQNEAQ. The CDR3 loop spans 17 amino acids. The CDR3 DNA reads as TGTGCCAGCAGCTTGCGGCGAACAGGGGGCGGGGACACTGAAGCTTTCTTT. This codes for CASSLRRTGGGDTEAFF.

This clone has only a few counts. The chain combines TRBV4-2 with TRBJ2-3; TRBD1 aligns across 8 bases. J gave up 5 bases and V 2 bases, and 3 bases lay outside the gene matches. The CDR3 spans 14 residues. Germline CDR1 LGHNA, CDR2 YNFKEQ. The CDR3 nucleotides read TGTGCCAGCAGCCAACAGGGGGCGAAAGATACGCAGTATTTT. Translated, it gives CASSQQGAKDTQYF.

This clone was seen only a few times. This CDR3 reads CASSLGPQGFDGYTF. The CDR3 DNA reads as TGTGCCAGCAGCTTAGGACCACAGGGTTTCGATGGCTACACCTTC. This chain uses TRBV7-9 with TRBJ1-2; tentative D call: TRBD1 (6 bases). The germline V gene has CDR1 SEHNR and CDR2 FQNEAQ (reference sequence). V was clipped by 1 base and J by 6 bases, with 15 bases between them. The CDR3 sequence is 15 residues long.

The chain uses TRBV19 and TRBJ1-2, with 7 bases fitting TRBD1. The CDR3 spans 15 residues. Germline values: CDR1 LNHDA, CDR2 SQIVND (reference sequence). The junction had 15 bases not matched to a gene; V was cut back by 7 bases and J by 7 bases. CDR3 protein: CASTEGRQGFLGYTF. CDR3 sequence (DNA): TGTGCCAGTACAGAGGGGCGACAGGGATTCCTTGGCTACACCTTC. The full variable domain, rest sourced from reference TRBV19 and TRBJ1-2, is DGGITQSPKYLFRKEGQNVTLSCEQNLNHDAMYWYRQDPGQGLRLIYYSQIVNDFQKGDIAEGYSVSREKKESFPLTVTSAQKNPTAFYLCASTEGRQGFLGYTFGSGTRLTVV.

The chain employs TRBV27 and TRBJ1-1; D gene unclear. Germline CDR1 MNHEY, CDR2 SMNVEV (reference sequence). Trimming took 3 bases from V and 1 from J, leaving 9 bases between them. The CDR3 loop spans 14 amino acids. The CDR3 DNA follows: TGTGCCAGCAGTTTCCTAAGCCAGAACACTGAAGCTTTCTTT. Its translation is CASSFLSQNTEAFF.

This sequence joins TRBV6-5 and TRBJ1-1, with D perhaps matching TRBD1 (6 bases). CDR1 is MNHEY and CDR2 is SVGAGI in the germline V gene. The CDR3 totals 15 residues. Trimming removed 6 bases from V and 3 bases from J, with 17 bases in between. CDR3 in amino acids: CASSPAGVGDTEAFF. Written as DNA, the CDR3 is TGTGCCAGCAGCCCCGCAGGGGTCGGTGACACTGAAGCTTTCTTT.

Only a few counts were recorded for this clone. This chain uses TRBV13 with TRBJ1-2; 9 nucleotides agree with TRBD1. Germline trimming cut 5 bases from V and 7 bases from J; bases unmatched to any gene: 11. This CDR3 comprises 15 residues. From germline, CDR1 is PRHDT and CDR2 FYEKMQ (reference sequence). The CDR3 nucleotides are TGTGCCAGCAGCCCCGGGACAGGGAGTGTACCTGGCTACACCTTC. Translating gives CASSPGTGSVPGYTF.

The chain combines TRBV4-2 with TRBJ2-2; 11 nucleotides line up with TRBD2. Trimming took 0 bases from V and 0 from J; bases not matched to a gene: 3. The CDR3 is 18 residues long. Germline-derived CDR1 and CDR2 are LGHNA and YNFKEQ. CDR3 in DNA: TGTGCCAGCAGCCAAGAGGGACTAGCGGCCTCGAACACCGGGGAGCTGTTTTTT. Residues: CASSQEGLAASNTGELFF.